This T cell receptor beta chain was sequenced in a study of cytomegalovirus exposure and HLA in healthy donors. Germline CDR1 SGHNT, CDR2 YYREEE (reference sequence). The CDR3 extends over 15 amino acids. V lost 5 bases, J lost 7 bases, and 9 bases stayed unmatched. A multiplex PCR was run with 60 Vbeta primers and 13 Jbeta primers. Clones were read by immunoSEQ multiplex PCR, and TCRdb kept only the in-frame ones, dropping some. This table holds fewer than 200,000 clones, 80% to 90% found once. The rearrangement links TRBV5-4 to TRBJ2-2, with 9 bases lining up with TRBD1. The sample taken for sequencing was PBMCs. The receptor was isolated from a woman in her forties or fifties in good health and CMV-seronegative. CDR3 nucleotides: TGTGCCAGCAGTTCCGGGACAGGGAGGAGCGGGGAGCTGTTTTTT. Its translation: CASSSGTGRSGELFF.